The clone carrying this T cell receptor (beta chain) occurred once. Its specificity is unknown. These data come from a study of T cell repertoires in cytomegalovirus infection. TCRdb called the reads again in MiXCR, with one record for every CDR3 protein. The data contain hundreds of thousands of distinct CDR3 sequences, 30% to 40% of them singletons. CDR1 is MGHDK, CDR2 SYGVNS, per germline. Trimming took 3 bases from V and 0 from J, leaving 10 bases between them. CDR3 size: 15 residues. The TCR originated in a human donor in good health (CMV status not recorded). Some clones in this sample may be carry-over from other donors' samples. V gene TRBV25-1 combines with J gene TRBJ2-3; TRBD1 might be the D (5 bases). The sequencing here drew on cultured PBMCs, taken from culture after CMV antigen stimulation. In DNA, the CDR3 is TGTGCCAGCAGTGACATGGGGCTGAGCACAGATACGCAGTATTTT. Translated, it gives CASSDMGLSTDTQYF.